These 13 T cell receptor beta chains were all obtained from the same sample, sequenced in a study of vaccination effects on CD4 cells after COVID-19. ViraFEST assay sequencing came after antigen-specific CD4+ T cells were expanded with viral peptide pools. Following culture for approximately 11 days, CD4+ T cells were isolated. Nucleocapsid antibodies were negative in the vaccine recipients, who had never had SARS-CoV-2 infection. Clones were read by immunoSEQ multiplex PCR, and TCRdb kept only the in-frame ones, dropping some. The table lists roughly 41,000 clones, approximately 68% of them singletons. What these receptors recognize is not known. This specimen was CD4+ T cells from PBMCs cultured with HCoV-OC43 spike peptides, taken before COVID-19 vaccination. This sample's subset: HCoV-OC43 spike overlapping peptide pool stimulation. These receptors were obtained from a human donor who received a COVID-19 vaccine.

This clone was observed a handful of times. V usage is TRBV3-1 (or the pseudogene TRBV3-2) and J usage is TRBJ2-3; 9 bases align to TRBD2. Germline-derived CDR1 and CDR2 are LGHDT and YNNKEL (reference sequence). After removal of 4 bases from V and 0 bases from J, the junction contained 2 bases not matched to a gene. CDR3 size: 15 residues. The CDR3 loop reads CASSPTSGSTDTQYF. CDR3 bases: TGTGCCAGCAGCCCTACTAGCGGGAGCACAGATACGCAGTATTTT.

V is TRBV11-2 and J is TRBJ1-6, with D hard to call. V lost 5 bases, J lost 7 bases, and 12 bases lay in between. The CDR3 loop spans 14 amino acids. Germline V gene data show CDR1 as SGHAT and CDR2 as FQNNGV. CDR3 sequence reads: CASSPRTGNSPLHF. In DNA form, the CDR3 reads TGTGCCAGCAGCCCTCGGACGGGAAATTCACCCCTCCACTTT.

By frequency in the sample, this clone is large (0.1 to 1%). The gene calls are TRBV4-2 and TRBJ1-4; tentatively, D is TRBD1 (5 bases). Germline V gives CDR1 LGHNA, CDR2 YNFKEQ. V lost 4 bases to trimming and J lost 3 bases, with 12 bases between them. This CDR3 spans 15 amino acids. CDR3 sequence reads: CASSRGGLSNEKLFF. CDR3 sequence (DNA): TGTGCCAGCAGCCGGGGGGGATTATCTAATGAAAAACTGTTTTTT.

This clone came up a few times. The chain combines TRBV19 with TRBJ1-2; D gene ambiguous. Between the trimmed V and J ends, which lost 1 base and 6 bases, there was a span of 12 bases. The CDR3 has 14 residues. The V gene's germline CDR1 is LNHDA and CDR2 SQIVND (reference sequence). CDR3 coding DNA: TGTGCCAGTAGTATAGGGGCCGAGTCGGATGGCTACACCTTC. It yields the protein CASSIGAESDGYTF.

The chain recombines TRBV3-1 (or the pseudogene TRBV3-2) with TRBJ2-7, with TRBD2 matching 7 bases. In germline, CDR1 is LGHDT, CDR2 YNNKEL (reference sequence). V shed 6 bases and J 1 base; nucleotides not matched to a gene: 12. The CDR3 loop spans 16 amino acids. CDR3 in DNA: TGTGCCAGCAGTTATGCGGCGGGAGTCGGTTCCTACGAGCAGTACTTC. Residues: CASSYAAGVGSYEQYF.

There are a few counts of this clone. The J gene is TRBJ2-1, the V gene TRBV7-9, with 9 nucleotides matching TRBD1. CDR3 size: 16 residues. Unmatched junction bases numbered 12, after V lost 3 bases and J lost 9 bases. Germline CDR1 is SEHNR and CDR2 is FQNEAQ (reference sequence). The CDR3 DNA is TGTGCCAGCAGCTTCTTGAGGACAGGGGTGGGTGGTGAGCAGTTCTTC. Its translation: CASSFLRTGVGGEQFF.

J is TRBJ2-3 and V is TRBV12-3 or TRBV12-4, with unresolved D. The CDR3 runs 12 residues. Trimming took off 4 bases at V and 3 bases at J, with 5 bases between the two ends. CDR3 in amino acids: CASSSVTDTQYF. The CDR3, as DNA: TGTGCCAGCAGTTCCGTGACAGATACGCAGTATTTT.

The V and J genes are TRBV27 and TRBJ1-1; a weak D match, TRBD1 (5 bases). Per the germline V gene, CDR1 is MNHEY and CDR2 is SMNVEV (reference sequence). The CDR3 is 13 amino acids. Between the trimmed V and J ends, which lost 2 bases and 5 bases, there was a span of 9 bases. CDR3 in DNA: TGTGCCAGCAGTTTACAGGGAAGGACTGAAGCTTTCTTT. It codes for CASSLQGRTEAFF.

This chain uses TRBV27 with TRBJ2-1; D is possibly TRBD2 (5 bases). There are 17 residues in the CDR3. V lost 0 bases to trimming and J lost 2 bases, with 14 bases between them. From germline, CDR1 is MNHEY and CDR2 SMNVEV (reference sequence). This CDR3 reads CASSLSRLASTYNEQFF. Written as DNA, the CDR3 is TGTGCCAGCAGTTTATCGAGGCTAGCAAGTACCTACAATGAGCAGTTCTTC.

This clone was seen only once. This chain links TRBV7-9 with TRBJ2-7, with 7 bases matching TRBD1. Trimming removed 5 bases from V and 0 bases from J; junction bases left unmatched: 4. Looked up from germline, CDR1 is SEHNR and CDR2 is FQNEAQ (reference sequence). This CDR3 has 14 residues. The CDR3 DNA sequence: TGTGCCAGCAGCGTCCGGGACAGCTCCTACGAGCAGTACTTC. This encodes CASSVRDSSYEQYF.

This clone was seen more than once but under ten times. The genes are TRBV6-1 and TRBJ1-3; D is undetermined. Germline CDR1 MNHNS, CDR2 SASEGT. V lost 3 bases to trimming and J lost 0 bases, with 6 bases between them. The CDR3 has 14 residues. CDR3 coding DNA: TGTGCCAGCAGTGAGCAGAGCTCTGGAAACACCATATATTTT. This encodes CASSEQSSGNTIYF.

The V gene is TRBV5-4, the J gene TRBJ2-7; 13 nucleotides agree with TRBD2. The germline V gene has CDR1 SGHNT and CDR2 YYREEE (reference sequence). V lost 0 bases, J lost 3 bases, and 3 bases stayed unmatched. The CDR3 contains 16 residues. The CDR3 spells CASSLGGTSGIYEQYF. For the CDR3, the DNA is TGTGCCAGCAGCTTGGGGGGGACTAGCGGGATCTACGAGCAGTACTTC.

The chain carries TRBV11-2 and TRBJ2-5; 11 bases map to TRBD1. CDR1 SGHAT and CDR2 FQNNGV come from the germline V gene. The CDR3 length is 14 residues. J gave up 5 bases and V 6 bases, and 5 bases lay outside the gene matches. The chain's CDR3 is CASRRTGGGETQYF. The CDR3, as DNA: TGTGCCAGCAGACGGACAGGGGGCGGGGAGACCCAGTACTTC.